The T cell receptor beta chain under discussion was sequenced for a study of T-cell reconstitution after alpha-beta-depleted transplantation in children. General study findings and limits: Where some patients showed high TCRbeta diversity at day 60, it came from recipient T cells and thymic progenitors that had survived. After transplant, at about two months, alpha-beta T cells were reportedly derived from several hundred expanded graft clones. The main origin of T-cell counts and diversity one year after transplant was newly produced T cells.

Concerning this clonotype: Its specificity is not known.

Unique molecular identifiers tagged the TCRbeta library. TCRdb recomputed calls from the PCR reads with MiXCR, one row per CDR3 protein. The sample comprises around 800,000 distinct CDR3 sequences, less than 20% of which are singletons, and about 5% rests with the top ten. The CDR3 runs 16 residues. Germline V lookup: CDR1 MGHRA, CDR2 YSYEKL. The V end lost 3 bases, the J end lost 2 bases, and 17 bases lay between the germline ends. This specimen was PBMCs, mostly from graft donor cells, taken 360 days after TCRalphabeta/CD19-depleted stem cell transplant. The rearrangement links TRBV4-1 to TRBJ2-7; D possibly corresponds to TRBD1 (6 bases). This TCR derives from a male patient younger than 18 who had a stem cell transplant for acute lymphoblastic leukemia, so the T cells may come from the graft donor. CDR3 DNA: TGCGCCAGCAGCCATCACGGGACACTGAGGGCCTACGAGCAGTACTTC. This translates into CASSHHGTLRAYEQYF.